This T cell receptor beta chain emerged from a study of blood T cell repertoires in COVID-19. Overall study context: Sites across the United States, Italy and Spain contributed samples from acute and convalescent COVID-19. In each case, the material was cDNA or gDNA derived from T cells, B-cell-depleted T cells, or PBMCs.

The CDR3 contains 17 residues. The J segment lost 8 bases and the V segment lost 0 bases, leaving 11 bases of the junction unmatched. From germline, CDR1 is SGHDN and CDR2 FVKESK. As originally analysed: Reference gene primer amplification yielded estimated nucleated cell counts. Some clones are missing from TCRdb's copy, which holds only in-frame ones; the method was immunoSEQ multiplex PCR. That table gives V, J and clone size, and the DNA gave D and trimming. Among under 250,000 clones listed, around four fifths were seen once. This TCR came from a woman aged 55-70 years with active or convalescent COVID-19. Sequencing used peripheral blood. The rearrangement joins TRBV14 to TRBJ2-1; TRBD2 matches at 9 bases. In DNA form, the CDR3 reads TGTGCCAGCAGCCAAGAATTGAGGCTAGCGGGAAGGGATGAGCAGTTCTTC. This sequence encodes CASSQELRLAGRDEQFF.